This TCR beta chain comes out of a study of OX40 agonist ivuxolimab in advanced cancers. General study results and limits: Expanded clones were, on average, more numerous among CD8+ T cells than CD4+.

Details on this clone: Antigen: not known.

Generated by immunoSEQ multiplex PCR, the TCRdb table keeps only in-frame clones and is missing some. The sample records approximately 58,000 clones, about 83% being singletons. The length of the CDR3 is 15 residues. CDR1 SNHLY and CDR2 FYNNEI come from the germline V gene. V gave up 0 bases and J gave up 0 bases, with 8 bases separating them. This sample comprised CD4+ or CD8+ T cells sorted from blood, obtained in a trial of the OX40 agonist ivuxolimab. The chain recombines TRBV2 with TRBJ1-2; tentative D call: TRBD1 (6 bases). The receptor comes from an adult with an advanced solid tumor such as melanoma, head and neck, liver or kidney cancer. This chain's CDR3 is CASSEAWTANYGYTF. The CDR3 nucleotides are TGTGCCAGCAGTGAAGCGTGGACAGCTAACTATGGCTACACCTTC.